The source of this T cell receptor beta chain is a study of T cells in Graves' hyperthyroidism and ophthalmopathy. Study-wide findings and caveats: With a median lead of 6.5 months before onset, the model predicted ophthalmopathy.

Amplification yielded TCR beta CDR3 regions, with RNA transcripts as the source. HTBI primers drove first-round RT-PCR of the TCR CDR3. TCRdb re-derived calls from the multiplex PCR reads in MiXCR, one entry per CDR3 protein. The sample includes hundreds of thousands of distinct CDR3 sequences, 13% to 15% of them seen just once. The V gene lost 8 bases and the J gene lost 6 bases, with 19 bases spanning the gap. The CDR3 contains 14 residues. Germline CDR1 is LGHDT and CDR2 is YNNKEL (reference sequence). This clonotype was seen many times. As yet, its antigen is unknown. If no ophthalmopathy progression occurred within 18 months, Graves' hyperthyroidism was stable. The PBMCs were taken from about 10 ml of fresh peripheral blood.

Source material: blood. This TCR came from a woman between 18 and 30 years old with Graves' hyperthyroidism. The chain recombines TRBV3-1 with TRBJ1-1; no firm D call. CDR3 in amino acids: CASRPTAAGAEAFF. CDR3 coding DNA: TGTGCCAGCCGTCCAACAGCGGCCGGGGCTGAAGCTTTCTTT.